The 5 T cell receptor beta chains below all came from one sample that was sequenced in a study of blood T cell repertoires in COVID-19 (dated by TCRdb to 2020 to 2021). Library preparation employed the immunoSEQ multiplex PCR assay. In its TCRdb copy, this immuneACCESS table keeps in-frame sequences only and misses some clones. Where compared with another copy, unresolved V genes explain less than half of these, and the others have no known cause. The sample profile shows 350,000 or so clones; roughly 86% of them were found once. The ten biggest clones cover about 0.94% of the sample. Sequenced: PBMCs or T cells enriched from blood (not recorded which). These receptors were taken from a woman aged 25-40 years who had been exposed to COVID-19.

The gene calls are TRBV6-2 or TRBV6-3 and TRBJ1-2, with 8 bases that match TRBD1. Germline lookup yields CDR1 MNHEY and CDR2 SVGEGT. J was trimmed by 3 bases and V by 2 bases; bases with no gene match: 5. The length of the CDR3 is 15 residues. CDR3 in DNA: TGTGCCAGCAGTTACCCCTTGGACAGGGACTATGGCTACACCTTC. It encodes CASSYPLDRDYGYTF.

The J gene is TRBJ2-7, the V gene TRBV28, with TRBD1 matching 8 bases. Germline trimming cut 3 bases from V and 5 bases from J; bases unmatched to any gene: 6. This CDR3 has 14 residues. Germline V gene data show CDR1 as MDHEN and CDR2 as SYDVKM. The chain's CDR3 is CASSLPQGGHEQYF. CDR3 DNA: TGTGCCAGCAGTTTGCCACAGGGGGGCCACGAGCAGTACTTC.

The chain recombines TRBV29-1 with TRBJ2-1, with TRBD2 matching 8 bases. The V gene's germline CDR1 is SQVTM and CDR2 ANQGSEA. The trim removed 7 bases at V and 0 bases at J, leaving 8 bases unmatched. The CDR3 consists of 15 residues. The CDR3 region is CSGDSGVSSYNEQFF. In nucleotides, the CDR3 is TGCAGCGGTGATAGCGGGGTGAGCTCCTACAATGAGCAGTTCTTC.

This rearrangement joins TRBV11-2 to TRBJ2-7; 9 bases align to TRBD1. Germline values: CDR1 SGHAT, CDR2 FQNNGV. V was clipped by 5 bases and J by 3 bases; unmatched bases: 5. The CDR3 is made up of 14 amino acids. CDR3 coding DNA: TGTGCCAGCAGCCCGTGGGACAGGGTCTACGAGCAGTACTTC. Amino acids: CASSPWDRVYEQYF. The whole variable domain, remainder taken from reference TRBV11-2 and TRBJ2-7, is EAGVAQSPRYKIIEKRQSVAFWCNPISGHATLYWYQQILGQGPKLLIQFQNNGVVDDSQLPKDRFSAERLKGVDSTLKIQPAKLEDSAVYLCASSPWDRVYEQYFGPGTRLTVT.

V and J are TRBV28 and TRBJ1-1, with D tentatively TRBD1 (5 bases). CDR1 MDHEN and CDR2 SYDVKM come from the germline V gene. V gave up 5 bases and J gave up 8 bases, with 18 bases separating them. The CDR3 totals 14 residues. Written as DNA, the CDR3 is TGTGCCAGCAGTGTAAACCACGGGACTTCCGAAGCTTTCTTT. It encodes CASSVNHGTSEAFF.